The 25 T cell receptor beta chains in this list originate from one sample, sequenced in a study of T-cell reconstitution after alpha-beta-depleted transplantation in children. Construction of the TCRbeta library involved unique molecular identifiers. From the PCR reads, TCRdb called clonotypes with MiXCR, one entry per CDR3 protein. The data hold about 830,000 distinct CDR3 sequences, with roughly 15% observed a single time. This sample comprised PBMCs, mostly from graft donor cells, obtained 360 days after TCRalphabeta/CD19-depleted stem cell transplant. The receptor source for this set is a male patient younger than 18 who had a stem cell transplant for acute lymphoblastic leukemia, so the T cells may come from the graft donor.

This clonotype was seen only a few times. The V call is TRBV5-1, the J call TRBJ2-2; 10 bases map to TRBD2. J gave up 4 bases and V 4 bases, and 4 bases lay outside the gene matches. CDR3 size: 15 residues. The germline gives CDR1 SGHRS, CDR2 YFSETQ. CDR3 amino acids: CASSRTSGPTGELFF. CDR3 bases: TGCGCCAGCAGCCGGACTAGCGGTCCCACCGGGGAGCTGTTTTTT. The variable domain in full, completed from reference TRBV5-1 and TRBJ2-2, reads KAGVTQTPRYLIKTRGQQVTLSCSPISGHRSVSWYQQTPGQGLQFLFEYFSETQRNKGNFPGRFSGRQFSNSRSEMNVSTLELGDSALYLCASSRTSGPTGELFFGEGSRLTVL.

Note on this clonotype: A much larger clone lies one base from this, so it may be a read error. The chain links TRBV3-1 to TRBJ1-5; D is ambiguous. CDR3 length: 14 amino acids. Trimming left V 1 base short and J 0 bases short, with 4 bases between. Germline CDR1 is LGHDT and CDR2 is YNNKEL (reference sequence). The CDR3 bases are TGTGCCAGCAGCCAAGTGAATAGCAATCAGCCCCAGCATTTT. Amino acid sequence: CASSQVNSNQPQHF.

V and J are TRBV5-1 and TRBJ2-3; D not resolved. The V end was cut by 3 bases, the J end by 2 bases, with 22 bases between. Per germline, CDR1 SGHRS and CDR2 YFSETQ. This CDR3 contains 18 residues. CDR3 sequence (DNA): TGCGCCAGCAGCTCCTCGGATAGCCCCTTTTCCCTCACAGATACGCAGTATTTT. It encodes CASSSSDSPFSLTDTQYF. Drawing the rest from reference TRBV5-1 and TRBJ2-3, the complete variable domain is KAGVTQTPRYLIKTRGQQVTLSCSPISGHRSVSWYQQTPGQGLQFLFEYFSETQRNKGNFPGRFSGRQFSNSRSEMNVSTLELGDSALYLCASSSSDSPFSLTDTQYFGPGTRLTVL.

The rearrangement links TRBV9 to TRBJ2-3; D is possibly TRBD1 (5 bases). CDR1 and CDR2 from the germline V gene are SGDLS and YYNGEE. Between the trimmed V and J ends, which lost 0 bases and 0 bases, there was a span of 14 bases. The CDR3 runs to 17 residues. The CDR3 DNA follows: TGTGCCAGCAGCGTAGGGTGGACAACCCCTAGCACAGATACGCAGTATTTT. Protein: CASSVGWTTPSTDTQYF.

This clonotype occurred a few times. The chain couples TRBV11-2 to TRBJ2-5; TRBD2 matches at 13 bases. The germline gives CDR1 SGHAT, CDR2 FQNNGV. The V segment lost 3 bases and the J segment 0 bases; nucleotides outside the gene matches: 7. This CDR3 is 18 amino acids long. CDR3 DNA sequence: TGTGCCAGCAGCTTTACCGGGACTAGCGGGGATTACCAAGAGACCCAGTACTTC. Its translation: CASSFTGTSGDYQETQYF.

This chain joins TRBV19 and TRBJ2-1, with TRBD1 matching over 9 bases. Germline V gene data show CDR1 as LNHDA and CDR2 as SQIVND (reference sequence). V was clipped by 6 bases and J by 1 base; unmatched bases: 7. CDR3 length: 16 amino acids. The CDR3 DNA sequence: TGTGCCAGTAGAAAGGGACAGGGAGCTTCCTACAATGAGCAGTTCTTC. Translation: CASRKGQGASYNEQFF.

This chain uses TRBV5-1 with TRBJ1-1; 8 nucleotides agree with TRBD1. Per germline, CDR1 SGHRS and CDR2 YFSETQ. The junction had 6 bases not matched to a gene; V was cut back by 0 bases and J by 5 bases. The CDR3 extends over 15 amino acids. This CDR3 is CASSLVDREGTEAFF. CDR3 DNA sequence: TGCGCCAGCAGCTTGGTGGACAGGGAGGGGACTGAAGCTTTCTTT.

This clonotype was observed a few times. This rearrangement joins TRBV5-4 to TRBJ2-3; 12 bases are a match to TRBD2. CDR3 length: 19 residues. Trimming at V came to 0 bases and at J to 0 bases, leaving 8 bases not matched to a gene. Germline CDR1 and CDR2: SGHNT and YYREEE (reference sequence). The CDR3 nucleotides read TGTGCCAGCAGCTTGGGTACTAGCGGGAGGTGGGCTAGCACAGATACGCAGTATTTT. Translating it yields CASSLGTSGRWASTDTQYF.

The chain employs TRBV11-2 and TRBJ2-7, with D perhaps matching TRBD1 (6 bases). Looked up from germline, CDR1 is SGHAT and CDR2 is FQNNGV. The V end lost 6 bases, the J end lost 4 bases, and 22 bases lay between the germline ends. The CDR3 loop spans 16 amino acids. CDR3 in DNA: TGTGCCAGCAGGTCCTACGGCAGGGGAAGGGCTTACGAGCAGTACTTC. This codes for CASRSYGRGRAYEQYF. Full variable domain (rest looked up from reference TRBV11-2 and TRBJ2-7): EAGVAQSPRYKIIEKRQSVAFWCNPISGHATLYWYQQILGQGPKLLIQFQNNGVVDDSQLPKDRFSAERLKGVDSTLKIQPAKLEDSAVYLCASRSYGRGRAYEQYFGPGTRLTVT.

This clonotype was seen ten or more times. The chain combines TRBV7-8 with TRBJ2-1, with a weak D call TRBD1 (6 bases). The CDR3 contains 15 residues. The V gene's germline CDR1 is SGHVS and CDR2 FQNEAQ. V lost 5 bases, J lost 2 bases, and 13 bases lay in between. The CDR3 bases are TGTGCCAGCAGCCTCGCAGGGGTCGCCTACAATGAGCAGTTCTTC. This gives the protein CASSLAGVAYNEQFF.

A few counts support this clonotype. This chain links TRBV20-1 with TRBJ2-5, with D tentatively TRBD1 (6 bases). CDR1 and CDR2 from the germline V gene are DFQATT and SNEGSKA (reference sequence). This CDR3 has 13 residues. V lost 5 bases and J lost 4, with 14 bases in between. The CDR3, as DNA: TGCAGTGCTTCACAGGGATCCCGAGAGACCCAGTACTTC. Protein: CSASQGSRETQYF.

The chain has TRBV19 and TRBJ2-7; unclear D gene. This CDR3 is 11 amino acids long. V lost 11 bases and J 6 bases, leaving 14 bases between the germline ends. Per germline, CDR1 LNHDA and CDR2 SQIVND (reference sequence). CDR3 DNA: TGTGCCGTAGGAGCGTTGGTCGAGCAGTACTTC. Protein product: CAVGALVEQYF.

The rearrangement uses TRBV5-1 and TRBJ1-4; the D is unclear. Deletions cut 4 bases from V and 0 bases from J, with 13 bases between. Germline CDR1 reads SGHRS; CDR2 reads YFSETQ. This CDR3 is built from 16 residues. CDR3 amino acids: CASSPAEGATNEKLFF. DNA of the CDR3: TGCGCCAGCAGCCCTGCGGAGGGTGCAACTAATGAAAAACTGTTTTTT.

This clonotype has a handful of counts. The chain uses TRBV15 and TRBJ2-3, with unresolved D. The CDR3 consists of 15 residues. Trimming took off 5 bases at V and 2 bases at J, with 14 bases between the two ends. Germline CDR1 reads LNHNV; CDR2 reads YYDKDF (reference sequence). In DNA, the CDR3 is TGTGCCACCAGCGATAGGGAAGCTGACACAGATACGCAGTATTTT. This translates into CATSDREADTDTQYF.

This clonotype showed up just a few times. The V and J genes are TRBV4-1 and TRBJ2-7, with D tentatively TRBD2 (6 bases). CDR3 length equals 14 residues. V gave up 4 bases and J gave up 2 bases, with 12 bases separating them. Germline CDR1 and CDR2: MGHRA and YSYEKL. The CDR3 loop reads CASSLDGRPYEQYF. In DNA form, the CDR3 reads TGCGCCAGCAGCCTTGACGGGAGACCCTACGAGCAGTACTTC.

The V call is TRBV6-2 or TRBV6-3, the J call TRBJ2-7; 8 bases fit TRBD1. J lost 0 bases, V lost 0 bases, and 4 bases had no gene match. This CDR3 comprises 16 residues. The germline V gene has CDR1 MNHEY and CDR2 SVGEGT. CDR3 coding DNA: TGTGCCAGCAGTTACTCGGATGGGACAGGCTCCTACGAGCAGTACTTC. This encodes CASSYSDGTGSYEQYF.

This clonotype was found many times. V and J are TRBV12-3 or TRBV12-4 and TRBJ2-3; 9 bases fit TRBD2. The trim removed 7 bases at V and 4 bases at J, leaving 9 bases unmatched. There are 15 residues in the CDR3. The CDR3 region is CASTSSGRLPDTQYF. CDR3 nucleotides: TGTGCCAGCACTTCAAGCGGGAGGTTACCAGATACGCAGTATTTT.

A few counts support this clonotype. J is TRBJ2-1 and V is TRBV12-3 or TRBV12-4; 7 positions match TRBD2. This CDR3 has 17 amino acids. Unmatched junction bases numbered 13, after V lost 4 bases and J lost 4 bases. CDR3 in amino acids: CASSSVLSGEYYNEQFF. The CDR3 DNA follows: TGTGCCAGCAGTTCCGTTTTAAGCGGGGAATATTACAATGAGCAGTTCTTC.

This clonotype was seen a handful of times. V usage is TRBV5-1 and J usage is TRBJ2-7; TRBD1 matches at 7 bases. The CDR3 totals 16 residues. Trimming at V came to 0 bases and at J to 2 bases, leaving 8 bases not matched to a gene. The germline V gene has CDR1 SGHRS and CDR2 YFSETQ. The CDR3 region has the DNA TGCGCCAGCAGCTTGGAGGGACAGTTGGGAGCCTACGAGCAGTACTTC. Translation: CASSLEGQLGAYEQYF.

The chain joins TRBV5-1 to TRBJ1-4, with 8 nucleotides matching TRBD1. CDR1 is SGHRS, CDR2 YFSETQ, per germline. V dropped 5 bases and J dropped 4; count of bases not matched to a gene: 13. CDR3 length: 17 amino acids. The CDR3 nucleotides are TGCGCCAGCAGTATTCCCATCGGACAGGGACATAATGAAAAACTGTTTTTT. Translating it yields CASSIPIGQGHNEKLFF. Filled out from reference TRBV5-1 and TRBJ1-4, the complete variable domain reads KAGVTQTPRYLIKTRGQQVTLSCSPISGHRSVSWYQQTPGQGLQFLFEYFSETQRNKGNFPGRFSGRQFSNSRSEMNVSTLELGDSALYLCASSIPIGQGHNEKLFFGSGTQLSVL.

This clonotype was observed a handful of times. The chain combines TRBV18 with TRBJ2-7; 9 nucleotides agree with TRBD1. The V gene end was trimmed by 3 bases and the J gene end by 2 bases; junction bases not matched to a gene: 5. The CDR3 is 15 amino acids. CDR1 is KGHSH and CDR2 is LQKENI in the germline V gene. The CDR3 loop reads CASSPVGQGTYEQYF. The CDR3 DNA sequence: TGTGCCAGCTCACCGGTCGGACAGGGGACCTACGAGCAGTACTTC.

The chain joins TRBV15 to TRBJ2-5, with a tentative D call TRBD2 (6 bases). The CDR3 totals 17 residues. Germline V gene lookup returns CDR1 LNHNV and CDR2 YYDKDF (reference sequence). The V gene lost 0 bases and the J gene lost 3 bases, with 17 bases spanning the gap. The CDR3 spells CATSRDLARREEETQYF. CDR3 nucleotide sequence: TGTGCCACCAGCAGAGATTTAGCCCGGAGGGAGGAAGAGACCCAGTACTTC. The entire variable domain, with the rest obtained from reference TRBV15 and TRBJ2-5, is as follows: DAMVIQNPRYQVTQFGKPVTLSCSQTLNHNVMYWYQQKSSQAPKLLFHYYDKDFNNEADTPDNFQSRRPNTSFCFLDIRSPGLGDTAMYLCATSRDLARREEETQYFGPGTRLLVL.

CDR3 sequence (DNA): TGCGCCAGCAGCTTGTTCGGGAGGCCCTCCTACAATGAGCAGTTCTTC. Its translation: CASSLFGRPSYNEQFF. The gene calls are TRBV5-1 and TRBJ2-1; 7 positions agree with TRBD2. This CDR3 comprises 16 residues. V was pared by 1 base and J by 0 bases, with 4 bases of the junction left unmatched. Germline values: CDR1 SGHRS, CDR2 YFSETQ. The full variable domain, completed using reference TRBV5-1 and TRBJ2-1, is KAGVTQTPRYLIKTRGQQVTLSCSPISGHRSVSWYQQTPGQGLQFLFEYFSETQRNKGNFPGRFSGRQFSNSRSEMNVSTLELGDSALYLCASSLFGRPSYNEQFFGPGTRLTVL.

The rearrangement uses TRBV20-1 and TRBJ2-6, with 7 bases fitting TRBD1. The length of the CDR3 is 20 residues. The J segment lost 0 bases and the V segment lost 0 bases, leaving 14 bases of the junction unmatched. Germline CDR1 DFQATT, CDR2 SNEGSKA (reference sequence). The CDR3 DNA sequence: TGCAGTGCTAGAGAGCGATACAGGGGCCACCTAGGCTCTGGGGCCAACGTCCTGACTTTC. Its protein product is CSARERYRGHLGSGANVLTF.

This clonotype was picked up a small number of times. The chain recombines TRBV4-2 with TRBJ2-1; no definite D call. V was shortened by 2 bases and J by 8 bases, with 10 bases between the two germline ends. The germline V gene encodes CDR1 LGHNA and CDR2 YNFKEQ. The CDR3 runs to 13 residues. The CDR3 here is CASSQQAEYEQFF. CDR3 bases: TGTGCCAGCAGCCAACAGGCGGAATATGAGCAGTTCTTC.